Listed here are 22 T cell receptor beta chains from one sample, sequenced in a study of cytomegalovirus exposure and HLA in healthy donors. Here immunoSEQ multiplex PCR was the method, and the copy in TCRdb shows in-frame clones only, minus some. This table holds fewer than 150,000 clones, 70% to 85% found once. Specimen: PBMCs. Every receptor here comes from a man aged 30-40 years in good health and CMV-seropositive.

CDR3 nucleotide sequence: TGCGCCAGCAGCCCCAGGACTAGCGGGAGTTCAGGGAAATACAATGAGCAGTTCTTC. It is translated as CASSPRTSGSSGKYNEQFF. The V call is TRBV5-1, the J call TRBJ2-1, with 13 bases lining up with TRBD2. Germline V gene sequence: CDR1 SGHRS, CDR2 YFSETQ. The V segment lost 4 bases and the J segment 4 bases; nucleotides outside the gene matches: 14. The CDR3 has 19 amino acids.

This sequence joins TRBV11-2 and TRBJ1-3; D call uncertain. The germline V and J ends were trimmed by 5 bases and 0 bases, with 8 bases remaining between them. The CDR3 extends over 14 amino acids. The germline V gene has CDR1 SGHAT and CDR2 FQNNGV. In nucleotides, the CDR3 is TGTGCCAGCAGCCTAATCCCCTCTGGAAACACCATATATTTT. Protein product: CASSLIPSGNTIYF.

V usage is TRBV11-1 and J usage is TRBJ2-5, with D tentatively TRBD1 (7 bases). V was trimmed by 3 bases and J by 5 bases, leaving 10 bases between them. This CDR3 spans 13 amino acids. Germline V gene data show CDR1 as SGHAT and CDR2 as FQDESV (reference sequence). The DNA of the CDR3 is TGTGCCAGCAGCTTCCCAGGGGGGGAGACCCAGTACTTC. This translates into CASSFPGGETQYF.

The genes are TRBV7-6 and TRBJ1-1, with TRBD1 matching over 8 bases. J lost 4 bases, V lost 5 bases, and 6 bases had no gene match. Germline loops: CDR1 SGHVS, CDR2 FNYEAQ. This CDR3 region has 14 residues. The CDR3 loop reads CASSPRQGRTEAFF. For the CDR3, the DNA is TGTGCCAGCAGCCCCAGACAGGGGCGCACTGAAGCTTTCTTT. The full variable domain, with the rest looked up from reference TRBV7-6 and TRBJ1-1, is GAGVSQSPRYKVTKRGQDVALRCDPISGHVSLYWYRQALGQGPEFLTYFNYEAQQDKSGLPNDRFSAERPEGSISTLTIQRTEQRDSAMYRCASSPRQGRTEAFFGQGTRLTVV.

The chain employs TRBV4-2 and TRBJ1-1; 10 bases fit TRBD1. J gave up 6 bases and V 0 bases, and 10 bases lay outside the gene matches. The CDR3 loop spans 17 amino acids. Germline V lookup: CDR1 LGHNA, CDR2 YNFKEQ. The CDR3 DNA follows: TGTGCCAGCAGCCAAGAATACAGCGGACAGGGGGGCCCTGAAGCTTTCTTT. Translating it yields CASSQEYSGQGGPEAFF.

V and J are TRBV2 and TRBJ1-4; 8 positions agree with TRBD1. The CDR3 is made up of 16 amino acids. The J segment lost 7 bases and the V segment lost 4 bases, leaving 11 bases of the junction unmatched. The V gene's germline CDR1 is SNHLY and CDR2 FYNNEI. The CDR3 nucleotides read TGTGCCAGCAGTGTACCTACCGACAGGGGTAGTGAAAAACTGTTTTTT. Translating gives CASSVPTDRGSEKLFF.

The J gene is TRBJ1-2, the V gene TRBV5-1; 8 bases line up with TRBD1. Looked up from germline, CDR1 is SGHRS and CDR2 is YFSETQ. With V trimmed by 4 bases and J by 4 bases, 3 bases remained unmatched. The CDR3 is made up of 13 amino acids. CDR3 DNA: TGCGCCAGCAGCCGGGACAGGACCTATGGCTACACCTTC. Translation: CASSRDRTYGYTF.

The rearrangement uses TRBV25-1 and TRBJ2-4; 13 nucleotides align to TRBD2. Germline trimming cut 1 base from V and 6 bases from J; bases unmatched to any gene: 6. The CDR3 contains 17 residues. Germline assignment: CDR1 MGHDK and CDR2 SYGVNS. CDR3: CASSEFGLAGESNIQYF. The CDR3 bases are TGTGCCAGCAGTGAATTCGGACTAGCGGGAGAGTCAAACATTCAGTACTTC. The full variable domain, rest sourced from reference TRBV25-1 and TRBJ2-4, is EADIYQTPRYLVIGTGKKITLECSQTMGHDKMYWYQQDPGMELHLIHYSYGVNSTEKGDLSSESTVSRIRTEHFPLTLESARPSHTSQYLCASSEFGLAGESNIQYFGAGTRLSVL.

For this clone: A read error may produce the germline difference seen at one junction end. The rearrangement joins TRBV14 to TRBJ1-2, with 11 bases that match TRBD1. Germline-derived CDR1 and CDR2 are SGHDN and FVKESK. The CDR3 is made up of 12 amino acids. The CDR3 DNA follows: TGTGCCAGCAGCCTACTACCGGGACAGGGGGCCTTC. It is translated as CASSLLPGQGAF.

V and J are TRBV10-3 and TRBJ2-2; 11 bases align to TRBD2. The germline V gene has CDR1 ENHRY and CDR2 SYGVKD. The CDR3 totals 15 residues. V was pared by 2 bases and J by 7 bases, with 3 bases of the junction left unmatched. The CDR3: CAISETSGGGGELFF. CDR3 in DNA: TGTGCCATCAGTGAGACTAGCGGGGGCGGCGGGGAGCTGTTTTTT.

V is TRBV9 and J is TRBJ2-1; 10 nucleotides line up with TRBD1. The junction had 6 bases not matched to a gene; V was cut back by 3 bases and J by 9 bases. The CDR3 runs to 14 residues. Germline CDR1 and CDR2: SGDLS and YYNGEE. CDR3: CASSGTGGFGEQFF. CDR3 DNA sequence: TGTGCCAGCAGCGGGACAGGGGGTTTTGGTGAGCAGTTCTTC. Variable domain in full (rest from reference TRBV9 and TRBJ2-1): DSGVTQTPKHLITATGQRVTLRCSPRSGDLSVYWYQQSLDQGLQFLIQYYNGEERAKGNILERFSAQQFPDLHSELNLSSLELGDSALYFCASSGTGGFGEQFFGPGTRLTVL.

This clone was seen a few times. This chain connects TRBV29-1 to TRBJ1-2; D possibly corresponds to TRBD1 (6 bases). The length of the CDR3 is 13 residues. Trimming removed 6 bases at V and 8 bases at J, with 19 bases between. Germline lookup yields CDR1 SQVTM and CDR2 ANQGSEA. CDR3: CSVAVQGPGGYTF. The DNA for the CDR3 is TGCAGCGTGGCGGTACAGGGCCCGGGGGGCTACACCTTC.

This clone occurred a few times. This sequence joins TRBV5-6 and TRBJ1-1; D perhaps matches TRBD1 (5 bases). Germline lookup yields CDR1 SGHDT and CDR2 YYEEEE. Trimming took 4 bases from V and 1 from J, leaving 14 bases between them. There are 15 residues in the CDR3. CDR3 DNA sequence: TGTGCCAGCAGCACCCGACAGTGGCGGAACACTGAAGCTTTCTTT. It codes for CASSTRQWRNTEAFF. The variable domain in full, with the rest retrieved from reference TRBV5-6 and TRBJ1-1, is DAGVTQSPTHLIKTRGQQVTLRCSPKSGHDTVSWYQQALGQGPQFIFQYYEEEERQRGNFPDRFSGHQFPNYSSELNVNALLLGDSALYLCASSTRQWRNTEAFFGQGTRLTVV.

V is TRBV19 and J is TRBJ1-1; D may be TRBD1 (6 bases). Germline V gives CDR1 LNHDA, CDR2 SQIVND (reference sequence). The CDR3 contains 15 residues. Deletions cut 3 bases from V and 1 base from J, with 12 bases between. In nucleotides, the CDR3 is TGTGCCAGTAGTATTGAAGGACAGAGGAACACTGAAGCTTTCTTT. Protein sequence: CASSIEGQRNTEAFF.

V gene TRBV4-2 combines with J gene TRBJ2-5; D may be TRBD2 (6 bases). Germline V gene sequence: CDR1 LGHNA, CDR2 YNFKEQ. The length of the CDR3 is 16 residues. The ends were cut back, 0 bases at V and 0 bases at J, with 11 bases in the middle. The CDR3 sequence: CASSQDTGDYQETQYF. The CDR3 DNA is TGTGCCAGCAGCCAAGATACGGGGGATTACCAAGAGACCCAGTACTTC.

CDR3 sequence reads: CASSRGLAAQETQYF. Here the CDR3 DNA reads TGTGCCAGCAGCCGGGGACTAGCTGCCCAAGAGACCCAGTACTTC. The chain joins TRBV5-4 to TRBJ2-5; 9 bases are a match to TRBD2. CDR3 length equals 15 residues. Per germline, CDR1 SGHNT and CDR2 YYREEE (reference sequence). The J segment lost 1 base and the V segment lost 4 bases, leaving 5 bases of the junction unmatched.

This rearrangement joins TRBV23-1 to TRBJ1-1; weak D call: TRBD1 (6 bases). TRBV23-1 is annotated as an ORF whose role is uncertain. The CDR3 sequence is 15 residues long. V was cut by 4 bases and J by 2 bases, with 14 bases left in between. CDR3 loop: CASSPALGGNTEAFF. The CDR3 DNA follows: TGCGCCAGCAGTCCCGCGTTAGGGGGTAACACTGAAGCTTTCTTT.

In this sample, this clone turned up once. The sample holds other DNA sequences that translate to the same CDR3. The CDR3 region is CSVDTGGTDTQYF. The CDR3 DNA reads as TGCAGCGTTGATACAGGGGGCACAGATACGCAGTATTTT. This chain connects TRBV29-1 to TRBJ2-3; 7 bases are shared with TRBD1. J gave up 1 base and V 3 bases, and 1 base lay outside the gene matches. In germline, CDR1 is SQVTM, CDR2 ANQGSEA. The CDR3 totals 13 residues.

The chain employs TRBV19 and TRBJ1-2; D call uncertain. From germline, CDR1 is LNHDA and CDR2 SQIVND (reference sequence). Trimming took off 0 bases at V and 7 bases at J, with 12 bases between the two ends. The CDR3 is made up of 14 amino acids. The CDR3: CASSIDFQSGGYTF. Here the CDR3 DNA reads TGTGCCAGTAGTATAGATTTTCAATCCGGTGGCTACACCTTC.

The J gene is TRBJ2-1, the V gene TRBV7-3, with 9 nucleotides matching TRBD1. Germline CDR1 reads SGHTA; CDR2 reads FQGTGA. The V and J ends lost 5 bases and 10 bases, in that order; junction bases with no gene match: 6. This CDR3 is 13 amino acids long. The CDR3: CASSQGQGQEQFF. CDR3 coding DNA: TGTGCCAGCAGCCAGGGACAGGGCCAGGAGCAGTTCTTC. Using reference TRBV7-3 and TRBJ2-1 for the parts outside the CDR3, the full variable domain is GAGVSQTPSNKVTEKGKYVELRCDPISGHTALYWYRQSLGQGPEFLIYFQGTGAADDSGLPNDRFFAVRPEGSVSTLKIQRTERGDSAVYLCASSQGQGQEQFFGPGTRLTVL.

Worth noting for this clone: Within the sample, other DNA sequences also encode this same CDR3. The chain carries TRBV19 and TRBJ2-2; D unclear. The CDR3 runs 14 residues. V lost 2 bases and J lost 1, with 5 bases in between. CDR1 is LNHDA and CDR2 is SQIVND in the germline V gene (reference sequence). CDR3 nucleotides: TGTGCCAGTAGTATATCTAGGAACACCGGGGAGCTGTTTTTT. Translation: CASSISRNTGELFF.

The genes are TRBV7-9 and TRBJ1-2; possible D gene TRBD1, 5 bases. From germline, CDR1 is SEHNR and CDR2 FQNEAQ (reference sequence). The CDR3 consists of 13 residues. The V end lost 7 bases, the J end lost 7 bases, and 16 bases lay between the germline ends. The CDR3 region has the DNA TGTGCCAGCACGGAGGGGTTCGGGCTTGGCTACACCTTC. Amino acids: CASTEGFGLGYTF.